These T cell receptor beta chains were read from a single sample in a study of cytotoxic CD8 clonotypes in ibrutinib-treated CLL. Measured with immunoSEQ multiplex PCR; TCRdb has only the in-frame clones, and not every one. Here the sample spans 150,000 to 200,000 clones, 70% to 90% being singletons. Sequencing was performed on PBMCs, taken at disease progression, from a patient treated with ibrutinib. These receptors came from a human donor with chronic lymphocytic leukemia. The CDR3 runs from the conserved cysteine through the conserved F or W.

CDR3: CASSPSEHNYKNIQYF
J: TRBJ2-4
V: TRBV18

CDR3: CSVEGRGNTIYF
J: TRBJ1-3
V: TRBV29-1

CDR3: CASGLIGNTGELFF
J: TRBJ2-2
V: TRBV12-5

CDR3: CASSKETSGGSYEQYF
J: TRBJ2-7
V: TRBV19

CDR3: CASRATGFEQYF
J: TRBJ2-7
V: TRBV11-1

CDR3: CSAETGYEQYF
J: TRBJ2-7
V: TRBV20-1

CDR3: CASSLRQAGELFF
J: TRBJ2-2
V: TRBV7-3

CDR3: CASTSIPYLGLTPSYEQYF
J: TRBJ2-7
V: TRBV28

CDR3: CASSSVAGTSGMVGTGELFF
J: TRBJ2-2
V: TRBV27

CDR3: CSVEDVAGDGTGSTSSYEQYF
J: TRBJ2-7
V: TRBV29-1

CDR3: CASSLFFRQGWIGELFF
J: TRBJ2-2
V: TRBV27

CDR3: CASSRGDPSTDTQYF
J: TRBJ2-3
V: TRBV5-1

CDR3: CASSLASRGEMNTEAFF
J: TRBJ1-1
V: TRBV5-1

CDR3: CASRQTSDRYYEQYF
J: TRBJ2-7
V: TRBV6-5

CDR3: CSVAGGAQGEGYTF
J: TRBJ1-2
V: TRBV29-1

CDR3: CASTREGTGELFF
J: TRBJ2-2
V: TRBV19

CDR3: CASSLGDNLSNQPQHF
J: TRBJ1-5
V: TRBV5-1

CDR3: CAWSVLAGGPQYF
J: TRBJ2-7
V: TRBV30

CDR3: CASSLGPPHPGSYGYTF
J: TRBJ1-2
V: TRBV7-2

CDR3: CASSPSDSLFGYEQYF
J: TRBJ2-7
V: TRBV7-9

CDR3: CATSSGVDYGYTF
J: TRBJ1-2
V: TRBV15

CDR3: CASSSQQGATFF
J: TRBJ1-1
V: TRBV5-1

CDR3: CASRKRTSGRPYNEQFF
J: TRBJ2-1
V: TRBV2

CDR3: CASSLGGDRYSNQPQHF
J: TRBJ1-5
V: TRBV5-1

CDR3: CASSPRRGSQETQYF
J: TRBJ2-5
V: TRBV5-1

CDR3: CASSLSVASGLYHEQYF
J: TRBJ2-7
V: TRBV5-4

CDR3: CASSHPRATLAGVLNEQFF
J: TRBJ2-1
V: TRBV4-1

CDR3: CASSLSGGRADTQYF
J: TRBJ2-3
V: TRBV7-3

CDR3: CASSLLGPQGAYEQYF
J: TRBJ2-7
V: TRBV28

CDR3: CASGGGGGNTIYF
J: TRBJ1-3
V: TRBV19

CDR3: CAWIPPGQGTTGELFF
J: TRBJ2-2
V: TRBV30

CDR3: CASSPRLAADTQYF
J: TRBJ2-3
V: TRBV19

CDR3: CATPCEWRDQSSYNEQFF
J: TRBJ2-1
V: TRBV5-1

CDR3: CASSSQPNTEAFF
J: TRBJ1-1
V: TRBV7-3

CDR3: CASSPRDSDSWAFF
J: TRBJ1-1
V: TRBV7-9

CDR3: CAFPGGTGELFF
J: TRBJ2-2
V: TRBV30

CDR3: CASSRLTGGKETQYF
J: TRBJ2-5
V: TRBV6-5

CDR3: CASSPGARSNTGELFF
J: TRBJ2-2
V: TRBV7-9

CDR3: CASSPRGGQSYGYTF
J: TRBJ1-2
V: TRBV2

CDR3: CASSPIGTGANVLTF
J: TRBJ2-6
V: TRBV11-2

CDR3: CASSTLYTNYFYEQYF
J: TRBJ2-7
V: TRBV11-3

CDR3: CASSLSRPANTGELFF
J: TRBJ2-2
V: TRBV7-3

CDR3: CASSFIAESYNEQFF
J: TRBJ2-1
V: TRBV7-6

CDR3: CSVDPYQETQYF
J: TRBJ2-5
V: TRBV29-1

CDR3: CASSVRTSGTSYNEQFF
J: TRBJ2-1
V: TRBV9

CDR3: CASSEFGGKSTDTQYF
J: TRBJ2-3
V: TRBV10-1

CDR3: CASSFRMETQYF
J: TRBJ2-5
V: TRBV7-9

CDR3: CASSPGQGNTEAFF
J: TRBJ1-1
V: TRBV7-9

CDR3: CASSQLDGVKTDTQYF
J: TRBJ2-3
V: TRBV5-1

CDR3: CASSREPSIPGLASFYEQYF
J: TRBJ2-7
V: TRBV7-6

CDR3: CAWTRRSNQPQHF
J: TRBJ1-5
V: TRBV30

CDR3: CASSQEWNQPQHF
J: TRBJ1-5
V: TRBV4-1